This T cell receptor beta chain was identified in a study of blood T cell repertoires in COVID-19. Study processing details: Nucleated cell counts were estimated from reference gene primer amplification. Some clones are missing from TCRdb's copy, which holds only in-frame ones; the method was immunoSEQ multiplex PCR. V, J and clone size are those of that table, while D and trimming were read from the DNA. This sample carries over 300,000 clones, 90% of them seen once, and the ten largest clones take 6.5%. This clone has at least ten counts. What was sequenced was peripheral blood. The source is a man between 18 and 35 years old with active or convalescent COVID-19.

This CDR3 reads CAISGFEERNLPTGELFF. In DNA form, the CDR3 reads TGTGCCATCAGTGGTTTTGAGGAGCGGAACCTCCCCACCGGGGAGCTGTTTTTT. J is TRBJ2-2 and V is TRBV10-3; TRBD2 is a possible D gene (5 bases). V gave up 4 bases and J gave up 4 bases, with 22 bases separating them. The CDR3 consists of 18 residues. Per germline, CDR1 ENHRY and CDR2 SYGVKD.